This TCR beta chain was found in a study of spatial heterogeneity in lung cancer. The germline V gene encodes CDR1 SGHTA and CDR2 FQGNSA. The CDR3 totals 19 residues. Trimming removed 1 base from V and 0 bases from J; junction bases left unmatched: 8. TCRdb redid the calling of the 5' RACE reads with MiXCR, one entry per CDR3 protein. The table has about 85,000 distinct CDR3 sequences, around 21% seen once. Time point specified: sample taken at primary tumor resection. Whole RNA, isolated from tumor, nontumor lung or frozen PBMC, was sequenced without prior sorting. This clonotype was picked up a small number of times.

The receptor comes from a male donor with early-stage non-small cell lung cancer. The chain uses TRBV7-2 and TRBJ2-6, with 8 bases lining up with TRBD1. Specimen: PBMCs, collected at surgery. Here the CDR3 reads CASSLGQGTADSGANVLTF. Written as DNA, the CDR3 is TGTGCCAGCAGCTTAGGACAGGGGACAGCAGACTCTGGGGCCAACGTCCTGACTTTC.